The source of this T cell receptor (beta chain) is a study of OX40 agonist ivuxolimab in advanced cancers. The overall study: Patients took ivuxolimab, an agonistic anti-OX40 (CD134) antibody. Patients got intravenous ivuxolimab at 0.01 to 10 mg/kg every 2 weeks. Hepatocellular carcinoma, melanoma, renal cell or head and neck cancer affected the dose-escalation patients.

Collection of blood occurred at baseline, at cycle 4 day 1, and at cycle 7 day 1. Assay used: immunoSEQ multiplex PCR; TCRdb lists only in-frame clones, some missing. The sample lists roughly 62,000 clones, over 80% seen once, with approximately 4.4% in the top ten. The material sequenced was CD4+ or CD8+ T cells sorted from blood, taken in a trial of the OX40 agonist ivuxolimab. This clonotype originated in an adult with an advanced solid tumor such as melanoma, head and neck, liver or kidney cancer.

The CDR3 coding sequence is TGTGCCAGCAGCTTATACCTAGCGGGGATCAATGAGCAGTTCTTC. Translation: CASSLYLAGINEQFF. This chain joins TRBV7-3 and TRBJ2-1; TRBD2 matches 9 bases. V lost 2 bases to trimming and J lost 6 bases; unmatched junction nucleotides: 5. Germline CDR1 SGHTA, CDR2 FQGTGA. The CDR3 has 15 amino acids.